This T cell receptor beta chain was retrieved from a study of T cells in Graves' hyperthyroidism and ophthalmopathy. Trimming took 4 bases from V and 0 from J, leaving 8 bases between them. This CDR3 has 13 residues. CDR1 and CDR2 (germline): SGHDT, YYEEEE. This clonotype was seen ten or more times. Amplification of TCR beta CDR3 regions was performed using RNA transcripts as template. Initially, a first-round RT-PCR of the TCR CDR3 employed the HTBI primer set. TCRdb re-analysed the multiplex PCR reads in MiXCR, keeping a single row per CDR3 protein. The sample shows 250,000 to 300,000 distinct CDR3 sequences, 17% of them seen only once.

The V and J genes are TRBV5-6 and TRBJ2-7; tentative D call: TRBD2 (6 bases). This TCR derives from an older woman with Graves' ophthalmopathy. The material sequenced was blood. The CDR3 loop reads CASSGRLSYEQYF. CDR3 bases: TGTGCCAGCAGCGGGAGGCTCTCCTACGAGCAGTACTTC.